One sample yielded the 14 T cell receptor beta chains listed below, sequenced in a study of blood T cell repertoires in COVID-19. Libraries were prepared by immunoSEQ multiplex PCR; TCRdb keeps only in-frame clonotypes and omits some of them. Here the sample spans approximately 31,000 clones, approximately 85% being singletons. Sequenced sample: peripheral blood. These receptors originate from a man older than 75 with active COVID-19.

This clone was picked up a small number of times. CDR3 coding DNA: TGTGCCTGGAGTTGGTGGGGTAATCAGGGGGACTATGGCTACACCTTC. Amino acids: CAWSWWGNQGDYGYTF. The chain uses TRBV30 and TRBJ1-2, with TRBD1 matching over 7 bases. With V trimmed by 2 bases and J by 3 bases, 12 bases remained unmatched. Looked up from germline, CDR1 is GTSNPN and CDR2 is SVGIG (reference sequence). The CDR3 totals 16 residues.

The chain joins TRBV6-1 to TRBJ1-2; TRBD1 matches 9 bases. The CDR3 extends over 12 amino acids. V was pared by 7 bases and J by 8 bases, with 5 bases of the junction left unmatched. CDR1 MNHNS and CDR2 SASEGT come from the germline V gene. The CDR3 is CASMDRGRGYTF. CDR3 coding DNA: TGTGCCAGCATGGACAGGGGTCGAGGCTACACCTTC.

This clone occurred once. This rearrangement joins TRBV5-1 to TRBJ2-3; 10 nucleotides match TRBD1. This CDR3 has 16 residues. V lost 3 bases and J lost 2; bases outside the gene matches: 6. Germline V gene lookup returns CDR1 SGHRS and CDR2 YFSETQ. The CDR3 here is CASSSSTGGVTDTQYF. The CDR3 bases are TGCGCCAGCAGCTCATCGACAGGGGGCGTCACAGATACGCAGTATTTT.

V gene TRBV7-8 combines with J gene TRBJ2-2; D ambiguous. The length of the CDR3 is 15 residues. Looked up from germline, CDR1 is SGHVS and CDR2 is FQNEAQ. V was pared by 1 base and J by 3 bases, with 9 bases between. In DNA form, the CDR3 reads TGTGCCAGCAGCTTAGTTCCGGGTTACACCGGGGAGCTGTTTTTT. Translating gives CASSLVPGYTGELFF.

This clone was detected a few times. This rearrangement joins TRBV20-1 to TRBJ1-5; possible D gene TRBD1, 6 bases. Germline V gene sequence: CDR1 DFQATT, CDR2 SNEGSKA (reference sequence). The CDR3 spans 15 residues. Deletions cut 3 bases from V and 0 bases from J, with 12 bases between. The CDR3 is CSASLTGVSNQPQHF. In nucleotides, the CDR3 is TGCAGTGCTAGTCTGACAGGTGTTAGCAATCAGCCCCAGCATTTT.

V and J are TRBV10-2 and TRBJ2-2; TRBD1 is a possible D gene (5 bases). V lost 7 bases to trimming and J lost 2 bases, with 11 bases between them. The V gene's germline CDR1 is WSHSY and CDR2 SAAADI. The CDR3 length is 14 residues. In nucleotides, the CDR3 is TGCGCCAGCATATCAAGGGGCAACACCGGGGAGCTGTTTTTT. It yields the protein CASISRGNTGELFF.

The rearrangement uses TRBV24-1 and TRBJ2-2, with 10 bases aligning to TRBD2. The CDR3 has 14 amino acids. The J segment lost 4 bases and the V segment lost 9 bases, leaving 4 bases of the junction unmatched. In germline, CDR1 is KGHDR, CDR2 SFDVKD. CDR3 amino acids: CATRTSGSTGELFF. CDR3 nucleotides: TGTGCCACCCGGACTAGCGGATCCACCGGGGAGCTGTTTTTT.

The chain links TRBV28 to TRBJ2-7; 7 bases match TRBD1. This CDR3 comprises 13 residues. Per germline, CDR1 MDHEN and CDR2 SYDVKM. V gave up 6 bases and J gave up 2 bases; unmatched junction bases: 4. CDR3 loop: CASRTTGTYEQYF. For the CDR3, the DNA is TGTGCCAGCAGAACGACAGGGACCTACGAGCAGTACTTC.

This clone was counted a few times. The chain links TRBV6-5 to TRBJ1-6; a weak D match, TRBD1 (6 bases). V was shortened by 7 bases and J by 7 bases, with 14 bases between the two germline ends. The germline V gene has CDR1 MNHEY and CDR2 SVGAGI. The CDR3 has 14 residues. CDR3 residues: CASTPAGANSPLHF. DNA of the CDR3: TGTGCCAGCACCCCAGCGGGGGCCAATTCACCCCTCCACTTT.

The J gene is TRBJ1-2, the V gene TRBV29-1; 9 bases match TRBD1. Germline loops: CDR1 SQVTM, CDR2 ANQGSEA. This CDR3 is built from 14 residues. Trimming cost V 6 bases and J 4 bases; bases outside gene matches: 9. This CDR3 is CSVSGTGNFYGYTF. The CDR3 DNA reads TGCAGCGTCTCCGGGACAGGGAATTTCTATGGCTACACCTTC.

The chain has TRBV5-6 and TRBJ2-7, with 8 bases that match TRBD1. The ends lost 2 bases at V and 3 bases at J; junction bases unmatched: 7. Germline V gene sequence: CDR1 SGHDT, CDR2 YYEEEE. This CDR3 spans 15 amino acids. The CDR3 sequence: CASSLGTGAFYEQYF. CDR3 nucleotides: TGTGCCAGCAGCTTAGGGACAGGCGCTTTCTACGAGCAGTACTTC.

The chain combines TRBV6-5 with TRBJ1-1, with 9 bases identical to TRBD1. Unmatched junction bases numbered 6, after V lost 4 bases and J lost 6 bases. The germline V gene encodes CDR1 MNHEY and CDR2 SVGAGI. The CDR3 consists of 14 residues. CDR3 sequence reads: CASSFRDRAPEAFF. The CDR3 coding sequence is TGTGCCAGCAGTTTCCGGGACAGGGCCCCTGAAGCTTTCTTT.

The chain is built from TRBV6-5 and TRBJ2-5; tentative D call: TRBD2 (7 bases). CDR1 MNHEY and CDR2 SVGAGI come from the germline V gene. The CDR3 is 14 residues long. The V end lost 6 bases, the J end lost 5 bases, and 16 bases lay between the germline ends. The CDR3 sequence is CASRSRGAMETQYF. Written as DNA, the CDR3 is TGTGCCAGCAGATCCCGGGGGGCCATGGAGACCCAGTACTTC.

The chain employs TRBV6-5 and TRBJ2-5, with TRBD2 identical over 11 bases. V was clipped by 9 bases and J by 1 base; unmatched bases: 4. CDR1 and CDR2 (germline): MNHEY, SVGAGI. The CDR3 contains 14 residues. The CDR3 region is CASSTSGIQETQYF. CDR3 in DNA: TGTGCCAGTTCGACTAGCGGGATCCAAGAGACCCAGTACTTC.